These 3 T cell receptor beta chains originate from one sample sequenced in a study of blood T cell repertoires in COVID-19. Generated by immunoSEQ multiplex PCR, the TCRdb table keeps only in-frame clones and is missing some. The sample yields approximately 250,000 clones, 70% to 90% seen once. Sequenced sample: peripheral blood. The receptor set was obtained from a man younger than 45 who had recovered from COVID-19.

The chain joins TRBV12-5 to TRBJ1-6; no firm D call. The CDR3 sequence is 14 residues long. The germline V and J ends were trimmed by 1 base and 8 bases, with 9 bases remaining between them. Germline CDR1 reads LGHNT; CDR2 reads FRNRAP. The CDR3 DNA reads TGTGCTAGTGGTTTGGGCGCCGGGGATTCACCCCTCCACTTT. The encoded protein is CASGLGAGDSPLHF.

CDR3 nucleotides: TGTGCCAGCAGCCAAGGGGGACCAGGGGGAACAGATACGCAGTATTTT. It codes for CASSQGGPGGTDTQYF. V is TRBV3-1 (or the pseudogene TRBV3-2) and J is TRBJ2-3; 7 positions match TRBD1. The J segment lost 3 bases and the V segment lost 1 base, leaving 7 bases of the junction unmatched. This CDR3 has 16 residues. The germline gives CDR1 LGHDT, CDR2 YNNKEL (reference sequence).

This chain joins TRBV3-1 (or the pseudogene TRBV3-2) and TRBJ2-5; 9 bases are shared with TRBD2. CDR3 length: 15 amino acids. The V segment lost 1 base and the J segment 5 bases; nucleotides outside the gene matches: 5. Germline CDR1 LGHDT, CDR2 YNNKEL (reference sequence). The CDR3 region has the DNA TGTGCCAGCAGCCAAGTATTAGCGGGGGCTGAGACCCAGTACTTC. Protein product: CASSQVLAGAETQYF.